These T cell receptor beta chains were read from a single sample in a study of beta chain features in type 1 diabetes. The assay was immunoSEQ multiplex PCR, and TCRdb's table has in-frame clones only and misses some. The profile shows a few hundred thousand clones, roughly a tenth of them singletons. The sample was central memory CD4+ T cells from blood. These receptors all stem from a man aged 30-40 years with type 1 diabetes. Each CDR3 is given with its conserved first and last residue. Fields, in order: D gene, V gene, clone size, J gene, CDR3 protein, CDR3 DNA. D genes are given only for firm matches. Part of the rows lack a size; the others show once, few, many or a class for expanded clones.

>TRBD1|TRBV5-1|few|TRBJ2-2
CASSSGQQNTGELFF
TGCGCCAGCAGCTCGGGACAGCAGAACACCGGGGAGCTGTTTTTT
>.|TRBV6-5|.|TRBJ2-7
CASSYRARGYEQYF
TGTGCCAGCAGTTACAGGGCCAGGGGATACGAGCAGTACTTC
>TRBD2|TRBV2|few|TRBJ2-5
CASTGLAHLSETQYF
TGTGCCAGCACCGGACTAGCCCACTTGAGCGAGACCCAGTACTTC
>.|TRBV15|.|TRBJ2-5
CATSMVETQYF
TGTGCCACCAGCATGGTGGAGACCCAGTACTTC
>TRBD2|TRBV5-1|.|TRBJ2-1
CASSVGLADYNEQFF
TGCGCCAGCAGCGTGGGACTAGCGGACTACAATGAGCAGTTCTTC
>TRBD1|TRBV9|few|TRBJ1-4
CASSTTGDNEKLFF
TGTGCCAGCAGCACGACAGGGGATAATGAAAAACTGTTTTTT
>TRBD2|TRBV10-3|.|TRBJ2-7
CAISDYTSGRGNEQYF
TGTGCCATCAGTGACTATACTAGCGGGAGAGGAAACGAGCAGTACTTC
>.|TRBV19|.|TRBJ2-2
CASSIDRQVAAGELFF
TGTGCCAGTAGTATAGATCGTCAGGTGGCTGCCGGGGAGCTGTTTTTT
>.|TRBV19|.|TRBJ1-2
CASRKGGPVHYGYTF
TGTGCCAGTAGAAAAGGCGGGCCAGTGCACTATGGCTACACCTTC
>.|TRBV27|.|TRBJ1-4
CASSGHPGSAAEKLFF
TGTGCCAGCAGTGGACACCCGGGCAGTGCCGCTGAAAAACTGTTTTTT
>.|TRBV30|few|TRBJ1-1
CAWDLVMNTEAFF
TGTGCCTGGGACCTGGTGATGAACACTGAAGCTTTCTTT
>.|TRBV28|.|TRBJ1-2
CASSLKGHGYTF
TGTGCCAGCAGTTTAAAGGGGCATGGCTACACCTTC
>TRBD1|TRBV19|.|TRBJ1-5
CASTTGGIQPQHF
TGTGCCAGTACAACAGGGGGCATTCAGCCCCAGCATTTT
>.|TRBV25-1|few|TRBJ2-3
CASSGPMDTDTQYF
TGTGCCAGCAGTGGCCCGATGGACACAGATACGCAGTATTTT
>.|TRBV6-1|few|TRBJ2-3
CASSESWGSSTDTQYF
TGTGCCAGCAGTGAATCGTGGGGGTCTAGCACAGATACGCAGTATTTT
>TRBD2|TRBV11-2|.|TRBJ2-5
CASSLSSSGGQETQYF
TGTGCCAGCAGCTTATCATCTAGCGGGGGACAAGAGACCCAGTACTTC
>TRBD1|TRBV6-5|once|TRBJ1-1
CASSYGQGVTEAFF
TGTGCCAGCAGTTACGGACAGGGGGTTACTGAAGCTTTCTTT
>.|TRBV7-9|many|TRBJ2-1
CASSLESQSRFF
TGTGCCAGCAGCTTAGAGTCGCAGTCTCGGTTCTTC
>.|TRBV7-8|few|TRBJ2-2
CASSLVPGELFF
TGTGCCAGCAGCTTAGTCCCCGGGGAGCTGTTTTTT
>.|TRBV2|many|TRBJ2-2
CASSYAPNTGELFF
TGTGCCAGCTCCTACGCGCCGAACACCGGGGAGCTGTTTTTT
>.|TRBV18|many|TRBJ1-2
CASSPTGEANYGYTF
TGTGCCAGCTCACCAACAGGAGAAGCTAACTATGGCTACACCTTC
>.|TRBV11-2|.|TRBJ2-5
CASSAYWGSQETQYF
TGTGCCAGCAGCGCCTATTGGGGGAGCCAAGAGACCCAGTACTTC
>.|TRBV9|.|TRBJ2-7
CASSVGIGDYEQYF
TGTGCCAGCAGCGTAGGTATAGGGGACTACGAGCAGTACTTC
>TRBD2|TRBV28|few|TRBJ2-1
CASSIRLAGAANKQFF
TGTGCCAGCAGTATTCGACTAGCGGGAGCGGCCAATAAGCAGTTCTTC
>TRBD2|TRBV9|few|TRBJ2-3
CASSVGLAPSTDTQYF
TGTGCCAGCAGCGTAGGACTAGCACCTAGCACAGATACGCAGTATTTT
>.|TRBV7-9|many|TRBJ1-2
CASSPASGDGYTF
TGTGCCAGCAGCCCGGCGTCGGGGGATGGCTACACCTTC
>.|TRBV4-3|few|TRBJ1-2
CASSQDIGTRYGYTF
TGCGCCAGCAGCCAAGATATCGGCACACGCTATGGCTACACCTTC
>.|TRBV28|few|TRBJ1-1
CASSPPQGPWYEAFF
TGTGCCAGCAGCCCCCCCCAGGGGCCTTGGTATGAAGCTTTCTTT
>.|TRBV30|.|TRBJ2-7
CAWSVGAPYEQYF
TGTGCCTGGAGTGTAGGAGCGCCTTACGAGCAGTACTTC
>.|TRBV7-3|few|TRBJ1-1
CASSPYGRGWAFF
TGTGCCAGCAGCCCCTATGGTAGGGGGTGGGCTTTCTTT
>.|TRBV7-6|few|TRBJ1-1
CASSFTWGNTEAFF
TGTGCCAGCAGCTTTACCTGGGGGAACACTGAAGCTTTCTTT
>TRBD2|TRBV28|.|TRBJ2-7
CASSLSGSSYEQYF
TGTGCCAGCAGTTTGAGCGGGAGTAGTTACGAGCAGTACTTC
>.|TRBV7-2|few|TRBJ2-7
CASSLSTASYEQYF
TGTGCCAGCAGCTTATCCACGGCCTCCTACGAGCAGTACTTC
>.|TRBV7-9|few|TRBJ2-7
CASSETGLMGYEQYF
TGTGCCAGCAGCGAAACGGGTTTGATGGGTTACGAGCAGTACTTC
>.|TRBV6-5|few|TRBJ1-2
CASSPRQSTYRYTF
TGTGCCAGCAGTCCAAGACAGAGTACCTATCGCTACACCTTC
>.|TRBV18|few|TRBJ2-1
CASSPRESAYNEQFF
TGTGCCAGCTCACCTAGGGAGTCAGCATACAATGAGCAGTTCTTC